The 20 T cell receptor beta chains listed next were all sequenced from one sample in a study of T-cell memory formation after mild COVID-19. TCRdb re-analysed the 5' RACE reads in MiXCR, keeping a single row per CDR3 protein. The sample lists around 140,000 distinct CDR3 sequences, about 25% occurring once. Input material: PBMCs or a T cell subset sorted from them (not recorded which). The receptors originated from an adult woman who had mild COVID-19 (a few samples of this study predate the infection). Cell type and time point are not known.

This chain uses TRBV6-5 with TRBJ1-1; TRBD1 matches at 7 bases. The trim removed 6 bases at V and 3 bases at J, leaving 4 bases unmatched. The CDR3 covers 13 residues. Germline V CDR1 and CDR2: MNHEY, SVGAGI. CDR3 residues: CASSDRAYTEAFF. The CDR3 coding sequence is TGTGCCAGCAGCGACAGGGCATACACTGAAGCTTTCTTT.

This chain joins TRBV5-1 and TRBJ2-1; 10 bases agree with TRBD2. Per the germline V gene, CDR1 is SGHRS and CDR2 is YFSETQ. The CDR3 sequence is 14 residues long. Trimming removed 3 bases from V and 8 bases from J; junction bases left unmatched: 5. CDR3 in DNA: TGCGCCAGCAGCTCAAGCGGGGGGGCCGATGAGCAGTTCTTC. This gives the protein CASSSSGGADEQFF.

This clonotype showed up just a few times. CDR3 sequence (DNA): TGTGCCATCAGTGAGATTAGCGGACAGCCTAATTCACCCCTCCACTTT. This codes for CAISEISGQPNSPLHF. The genes are TRBV10-3 and TRBJ1-6; TRBD1 is a possible D gene (6 bases). Germline loops: CDR1 ENHRY, CDR2 SYGVKD. V gave up 2 bases and J gave up 6 bases, with 14 bases separating them. The CDR3 is 16 amino acids.

The V gene is TRBV27, the J gene TRBJ2-3; 9 positions match TRBD1. The CDR3 spans 13 residues. CDR1 is MNHEY and CDR2 is SMNVEV in the germline V gene (reference sequence). The ends lost 4 bases at V and 11 bases at J; junction bases unmatched: 7. The CDR3 region is CASSSGQGRMQYF. DNA for the CDR3: TGTGCCAGCAGTTCTGGACAGGGGAGAATGCAGTATTTT.

J is TRBJ2-1 and V is TRBV7-6, with D tentatively TRBD1 or TRBD2 (5 bases each). This CDR3 has 15 amino acids. Deletions cut 3 bases from V and 6 bases from J, with 15 bases between. Germline loops: CDR1 SGHVS, CDR2 FNYEAQ. CDR3 DNA sequence: TGTGCCAGCAGCTTCCCCGGGGACGTAGCCAATGAGCAGTTCTTC. The encoded protein is CASSFPGDVANEQFF.

V usage is TRBV15 and J usage is TRBJ2-3, with D maybe TRBD1 (5 bases). Per germline, CDR1 LNHNV and CDR2 YYDKDF (reference sequence). There are 13 residues in the CDR3. V was clipped by 9 bases and J by 1 base, with 11 bases between them. The CDR3 region is CATSSRGTDTQYF. Written as DNA, the CDR3 is TGTGCCACGAGTAGCAGGGGCACAGATACGCAGTATTTT.

This clonotype was observed many times. Here the CDR3 DNA reads TGTGCCATCAGTGAGTCGCCGAGGCTGGCAGATACGCAGTATTTT. Its protein is CAISESPRLADTQYF. The chain combines TRBV10-3 with TRBJ2-3; D is undetermined. The V end lost 0 bases, the J end lost 4 bases, and 11 bases lay between the germline ends. The CDR3 is 15 amino acids. Germline V gene lookup returns CDR1 ENHRY and CDR2 SYGVKD.

The V and J genes are TRBV29-1 and TRBJ2-5; 7 bases fit TRBD1. Trimming cost V 5 bases and J 5 bases; bases outside gene matches: 11. The CDR3 has 14 residues. Germline CDR1 SQVTM, CDR2 ANQGSEA. Written as DNA, the CDR3 is TGCAGCGTTCCGACAGGGCTTGCCAAGGAGACCCAGTACTTC. It specifies CSVPTGLAKETQYF.

This clonotype was detected only a few times. V and J are TRBV12-3 or TRBV12-4 and TRBJ2-1; 11 positions match TRBD2. The CDR3 consists of 14 residues. Trimming at V came to 3 bases and at J to 11 bases, leaving 6 bases not matched to a gene. The CDR3 DNA reads as TGTGCCAGCAGTTTGGGGACTAGCGGTAGCCAGCAGTTCTTC. Amino acids: CASSLGTSGSQQFF.

This clonotype was seen a few times. The chain couples TRBV2 to TRBJ2-1; a weak D match, TRBD2 (6 bases). This CDR3 spans 12 amino acids. Germline assignment: CDR1 SNHLY and CDR2 FYNNEI. V lost 9 bases and J lost 5, with 11 bases in between. The CDR3 coding sequence is TGTGCCAGTACCGGGACTCACAATGAGCAGTTCTTC. It encodes CASTGTHNEQFF.

This clonotype was found a few times. This chain connects TRBV7-9 to TRBJ1-1; perhaps TRBD1 as D (6 bases). The length of the CDR3 is 13 residues. From germline, CDR1 is SEHNR and CDR2 FQNEAQ (reference sequence). V was shortened by 4 bases and J by 6 bases, with 12 bases between the two germline ends. The CDR3: CASSSDGQSEAFF. CDR3 sequence (DNA): TGTGCCAGCAGCTCCGACGGACAGTCTGAAGCTTTCTTT.

The chain is built from TRBV20-1 and TRBJ2-2; D uncertain. Germline V CDR1 and CDR2: DFQATT, SNEGSKA (reference sequence). The CDR3 loop spans 14 amino acids. The germline V and J ends were trimmed by 3 bases and 0 bases, with 8 bases remaining between them. CDR3 residues: CSARDLANTGELFF. CDR3 in DNA: TGCAGTGCTAGGGACCTCGCGAACACCGGGGAGCTGTTTTTT.

This clonotype was counted at least ten times. The chain combines TRBV27 with TRBJ1-5, with D hard to call. Germline V CDR1 and CDR2: MNHEY, SMNVEV (reference sequence). V lost 0 bases to trimming and J lost 2 bases, with 2 bases between them. There are 13 residues in the CDR3. CDR3 amino acids: CASSLSGNQPQHF. In DNA, the CDR3 is TGTGCCAGCAGTTTATCGGGCAATCAGCCCCAGCATTTT.

The J gene is TRBJ2-3, the V gene TRBV6-5; 9 positions match TRBD2. Germline V gene lookup returns CDR1 MNHEY and CDR2 SVGAGI. J gave up 2 bases and V 2 bases, and 5 bases lay outside the gene matches. This CDR3 is built from 16 residues. CDR3 region: CASSYNSGGYTDTQYF. CDR3 bases: TGTGCCAGCAGTTACAACAGCGGGGGGTACACAGATACGCAGTATTTT.

This clonotype was seen only a few times. This chain connects TRBV24-1 to TRBJ2-2; TRBD1 matches 10 bases. Germline V CDR1 and CDR2: KGHDR, SFDVKD. This CDR3 region has 17 residues. V was pared by 1 base and J by 3 bases, with 4 bases of the junction left unmatched. CDR3 region: CATSDFPGQGYTGELFF. The CDR3 DNA reads TGTGCCACCAGTGATTTTCCGGGACAGGGGTACACCGGGGAGCTGTTTTTT.

This clonotype has just a few counts. The CDR3 sequence: CASSPIGQSNTEAFF. CDR3 DNA: TGCGCCAGCAGCCCAATCGGACAGTCGAACACTGAAGCTTTCTTT. The chain joins TRBV4-1 to TRBJ1-1, with D possibly being TRBD1 (6 bases). The germline CDR1 and CDR2 sequences are MGHRA and YSYEKL. The CDR3 extends over 15 amino acids. The V and J ends lost 4 bases and 1 base respectively, with 13 bases between them.

The V and J genes are TRBV7-9 and TRBJ1-1; possible D gene TRBD1, 5 bases. V shed 7 bases and J shed 0 bases, with 18 bases lying between them. Per germline, CDR1 SEHNR and CDR2 FQNEAQ (reference sequence). The CDR3 has 16 amino acids. The CDR3 sequence is CASIQAAGMMNTEAFF. CDR3 DNA: TGTGCCAGCATCCAAGCGGCAGGGATGATGAACACTGAAGCTTTCTTT. Full variable domain (missing parts from reference TRBV7-9 and TRBJ1-1): DTGVSQNPRHKITKRGQNVTFRCDPISEHNRLYWYRQTLGQGPEFLTYFQNEAQLEKSRLLSDRFSAERPKGSFSTLEIQRTEQGDSAMYLCASIQAAGMMNTEAFFGQGTRLTVV.

The CDR3 bases are TGTGCCAGCAGTTACGAGGGGGCCACTGAAGCTTTCTTT. Translated: CASSYEGATEAFF. This chain joins TRBV6-2 or TRBV6-3 and TRBJ1-1; 7 bases agree with TRBD1. The V gene end was trimmed by 2 bases and the J gene end by 4 bases; junction bases not matched to a gene: 1. This CDR3 contains 13 residues. Per germline, CDR1 MNHEY and CDR2 SVGEGT.

In this sample, this clonotype is medium-sized. The CDR3 is CASSYSGGRGPASTDTQYF. The CDR3 nucleotides are TGTGCCAGCAGTTACTCCGGGGGGCGCGGCCCCGCTAGCACAGATACGCAGTATTTT. J is TRBJ2-3 and V is TRBV6-6; possibly TRBD2 for D (7 bases). This CDR3 region has 19 residues. The germline CDR1 and CDR2 sequences are MNHNY and SVGAGI (reference sequence). V gave up 0 bases and J gave up 0 bases, with 19 bases separating them.

The V and J genes are TRBV29-1 and TRBJ2-2, with a possible D match to TRBD2 (5 bases). The V gene lost 3 bases and the J gene lost 3 bases, with 14 bases spanning the gap. This CDR3 contains 15 residues. Germline V gene sequence: CDR1 SQVTM, CDR2 ANQGSEA. Here the CDR3 reads CSVDLPGSHTGELFF. CDR3 nucleotide sequence: TGCAGCGTTGACCTGCCGGGATCCCACACCGGGGAGCTGTTTTTT.